The table lists the clone carrying this T cell receptor beta chain with a few counts. The target antigen is unknown. Germline V CDR1 and CDR2: KGHDR, SFDVKD. The CDR3 runs to 15 residues. V lost 4 bases, J lost 9 bases, and 10 bases stayed unmatched. This record belongs to a study of T-cell memory formation after mild COVID-19. Study observations and caveats: Some clones that responded turned up in pre-infection memory, which suggests that cross-reactive memory joined in.

MiXCR, run by TCRdb on the 5' RACE reads, gives a single entry per CDR3 protein. The sample lists over 300,000 distinct CDR3 sequences, 20% to 25% occurring once. V is TRBV24-1 and J is TRBJ2-1; 8 positions match TRBD1. The sample was PBMCs or a T cell subset sorted from them (not recorded which). This sequence originates from a man aged 18-30 years who had mild COVID-19 (a few samples of this study predate the infection). Cell type and time point are not known. This CDR3 reads CATSDPGQGGVEQFF. In DNA, the CDR3 is TGTGCCACCAGTGACCCTGGACAGGGCGGGGTTGAGCAGTTCTTC.